Shown below are 2 T cell receptor beta chains from a single sample sequenced in a study of blood T cell repertoires in COVID-19. Some clones are missing from TCRdb's copy, which holds only in-frame ones; the method was immunoSEQ multiplex PCR. The sample shows about 69,000 clones, around 87% of them seen only once. The sequencing input was peripheral blood. These receptors were collected from a man in his forties with COVID-19, enrolled during active disease.

The V call is TRBV7-9, the J call TRBJ2-2; 8 positions agree with TRBD2. The V gene's germline CDR1 is SEHNR and CDR2 FQNEAQ (reference sequence). The ends lost 6 bases at V and 4 bases at J; junction bases unmatched: 7. The CDR3 is 15 residues long. CDR3 nucleotides: TGTGCCAGCAGTGCGGGGGGCCTTTTCACCGGGGAGCTGTTTTTT. This gives the protein CASSAGGLFTGELFF.

The rearrangement joins TRBV7-9 to TRBJ2-4, with TRBD1 matching 8 bases. From germline, CDR1 is SEHNR and CDR2 FQNEAQ (reference sequence). The CDR3 sequence is 17 residues long. J lost 0 bases, V lost 5 bases, and 9 bases had no gene match. CDR3 protein: CASSLYLGQEAKNIQYF. The CDR3 DNA follows: TGTGCCAGCAGCCTCTACCTGGGACAGGAAGCCAAAAACATTCAGTACTTC.